The source of this TCR beta chain is a study of OX40 agonist ivuxolimab in advanced cancers. Study in general: Dose-escalation patients had hepatocellular carcinoma, melanoma, renal cell or head and neck cancer. At 65% to 90% male, the cohort had a mean age of 60 years, ranging from 23 to 79. Regarding the study as a whole: Some patients without response likewise showed low normalized clonal expansion.

On cycle 4 day 1 and cycle 7 day 1, as well as at baseline, blood was sampled. There are 14 residues in the CDR3. Germline CDR1 is ENHRY and CDR2 is SYGVKD. V lost 7 bases to trimming and J lost 2 bases; unmatched junction nucleotides: 5. Clones were read by immunoSEQ multiplex PCR, and TCRdb kept only the in-frame ones, dropping some. The repertoire consists of 60,000 or so clones, with approximately 86% occurring once and the leading ten covering about 0.95%. On this clone itself: Its target is unknown.

The sequence came from an adult with an advanced solid tumor such as melanoma, head and neck, liver or kidney cancer. V and J are TRBV10-3 and TRBJ1-1; 9 nucleotides align to TRBD1. Sample: CD4+ or CD8+ T cells sorted from blood, taken in a trial of the OX40 agonist ivuxolimab. As DNA, the CDR3 is TGTGCCATCACCTCGACAGGGGGAAACACTGAAGCTTTCTTT. This sequence encodes CAITSTGGNTEAFF.